The rows below give T cell receptor beta chains drawn from one sample of a study of T-cell reconstitution after alpha-beta-depleted transplantation in children. TCRdb re-analysed the PCR reads in MiXCR, keeping a single row per CDR3 protein. This sample has 250,000 to 350,000 distinct CDR3 sequences, with approximately 23% found just once. Sequencing was performed on PBMCs, mostly from graft donor cells, taken 180 days after TCRalphabeta/CD19-depleted stem cell transplant. These receptors were collected from a male patient aged 10 to 17 who had a stem cell transplant for acute lymphoblastic leukemia, so the T cells may come from the graft donor. The CDR3 runs from the conserved cysteine through the conserved F or W. A D gene is named only where the DNA matches it firmly. Clone size, where shown, is once, few, many, or a class for clones that have expanded.

>TRBD1|once|TRBV19|TRBJ2-5
TGTGCCAGTAGTAGCCTTGGACAGGGTCGGCAAGAGACCCAGTACTTC
CASSSLGQGRQETQYF
>NA|NA|TRBV5-1|TRBJ2-7
TGCGCCAGCAGCTTGATCCAGGGAGCTTACGAGCAGTACTTC
CASSLIQGAYEQYF
>NA|NA|TRBV20-1|TRBJ2-1
TGCAGTTATTGGGAGACAGGCGACAATGAGCAGTTCTTC
CSYWETGDNEQFF
>NA|once|TRBV11-2|TRBJ2-2
TGTGCCAGCAGCTTAGGGGGATGGGACGGGGAGCTGTTTTTT
CASSLGGWDGELFF
>NA|NA|TRBV20-1|TRBJ2-3
TGCAGTGCTAGAAAAGGACGGTCGGGACGGATCACAGATACGCAGTATTTT
CSARKGRSGRITDTQYF
>TRBD1|NA|TRBV4-1|TRBJ1-1
TGCGCCAGCAGCCAAGGGGGGTTTGGGACAGCGGGGAACACTGAAGCTTTCTTT
CASSQGGFGTAGNTEAFF
>NA|NA|TRBV27|TRBJ1-4
TGTGCCAGCAGCTTCCTCGGGGCCACTAATGAAAAACTGTTTTTT
CASSFLGATNEKLFF
>NA|NA|TRBV20-1|TRBJ2-3
TGCAGTGCTAGGTGGGGCTCCCCCACAGATACGCAGTATTTT
CSARWGSPTDTQYF
>TRBD1|NA|TRBV20-1|TRBJ1-6
TGCAGTGCTAGGACAGGGTCGGGTTCACCCCTCCACTTT
CSARTGSGSPLHF
>NA|few|TRBV5-1|TRBJ2-2
TGCGCCAGCAGCTTGGCACCACGGGGCGGGGAGCTGTTTTTT
CASSLAPRGGELFF
>TRBD2|NA|TRBV7-8|TRBJ2-1
TGTGCCAGCAGGAAAGAGGCGGGAGCGACGTACAATGAGCAGTTCTTC
CASRKEAGATYNEQFF
>TRBD2|NA|TRBV4-1|TRBJ2-5
TGCGCCAGCAGCCGAGGTGGACTTGCGGGAGACTTCCAAGAGACCCAGTACTTC
CASSRGGLAGDFQETQYF
>NA|NA|TRBV20-1|TRBJ1-1
TGCAGTGTCCGGCGGGGGTATGGCACTGAAGCTTTCTTT
CSVRRGYGTEAFF
>NA|few|TRBV7-9|TRBJ2-7
TGTGCCAGCAGCCTCGACGGCTCCTCCTACGAGCAGTACTTC
CASSLDGSSYEQYF
>NA|NA|TRBV7-6|TRBJ1-6
TGTGCCAGCAGCTTGGTAGGGCACCCTAATTCACCCCTCCACTTT
CASSLVGHPNSPLHF
>NA|few|TRBV9|TRBJ2-1
TGTGCCAGCAGCGTAGCGGGATTCAATGAGCAGTTCTTC
CASSVAGFNEQFF
>NA|NA|TRBV12-3/TRBV12-4|TRBJ2-7
TGTGCCAGCAGTTTCGTGGGTATGGCGGGATACGAGCAGTACTTC
CASSFVGMAGYEQYF
>TRBD2|NA|TRBV20-1|TRBJ2-1
TGCAGTGCTACGAGACTAGCGGGAAAGATCTACAATGAGCAGTTCTTC
CSATRLAGKIYNEQFF
>NA|NA|TRBV7-9|TRBJ2-3
TGTGCCAGCTGCCTCACCAAAGATACGCAGTATTTT
CASCLTKDTQYF
>NA|NA|TRBV7-9|TRBJ2-1
TGTGCCAGCAGCTTAGACGGGCAGGGTTACAATGAGCAGTTCTTC
CASSLDGQGYNEQFF
>TRBD1|NA|TRBV6-1|TRBJ1-6
TGTGCCAGCAGCCTTACGCTACTAGACAGGGAAGAACCCAATTCACCCCTCCACTTT
CASSLTLLDREEPNSPLHF
>TRBD2|NA|TRBV20-1|TRBJ2-7
TGCAGTGCTGGACCGGGACTAGCGGGGAGCTCCTACGAGCAGTACTTC
CSAGPGLAGSSYEQYF
>NA|NA|TRBV27|TRBJ2-7
TGTGCCAGCAGTTTAATCCCTAGCGTCTCCGAGCAGTACTTC
CASSLIPSVSEQYF
>NA|many|TRBV21-1|TRBJ2-7
TGTGCCAGCAGCAAGAGGACTATCTACGAGCAGTACTTC
CASSKRTIYEQYF
>TRBD1|NA|TRBV20-1|TRBJ2-5
TGCAGTGCCTCGACAGGGGGCACGGGAGAGACCCAGTACTTC
CSASTGGTGETQYF
>NA|NA|TRBV6-2/TRBV6-3|TRBJ2-7
TGTGCCAGCAGGGAGGCGGGCGAGCAGTACTTC
CASREAGEQYF